Listed here is a single T cell receptor (beta chain). Its antigen is currently unknown. Profiling relied on immunoSEQ multiplex PCR, and the TCRdb table lists in-frame clones only, not all of them. The data contain around 79,000 clones, 78% of them singletons. The sample belongs to a study of vaccination effects on CD4 cells after COVID-19. General study findings and limits: Vaccine- and infection-induced clones showed marked clonal contraction late following vaccination.

ViraFEST expansion of antigen-specific CD4+ T cells with viral peptide pools preceded sequencing. Once cultured for approximately ten days, the cells underwent separation to obtain CD4+ T cells. Vaccine recipients lacked prior SARS-CoV-2 infection and had negative nucleocapsid antibodies. About 2 million PBMC per well received around 9.3 IU/ml IL-2 and around 11 ug/ml peptides in culture. Days 3 and 7 saw half the medium replaced with IL-2 medium. The source of this sequence is a human donor who received a COVID-19 vaccine. The material was CD4+ T cells from PBMCs cultured with SARS-CoV-2 spike peptides, obtained before COVID-19 vaccination.

The CDR3 bases are TGTGCCAGCAGCTTACTCACTGAAGCTTTCTTT. Translating gives CASSLLTEAFF. The V gene is TRBV7-2, the J gene TRBJ1-1; D is unresolved. V was trimmed by 2 bases and J by 4 bases, leaving 2 bases between them. Per germline, CDR1 SGHTA and CDR2 FQGNSA. This CDR3 comprises 11 residues.